The TCR beta chain described here comes from a study of blood T cell repertoires in COVID-19. Participants' own reports of clinical history determined their cohort assignment. Assay: immunoSEQ multiplex PCR; the TCRdb copy retains only in-frame clones and omits some. The top ten hold under 2.5% of the sample, which has hundreds of thousands of clones, 80% to 90% seen once. Germline lookup yields CDR1 MGHRA and CDR2 YSYEKL. V was clipped by 0 bases and J by 4 bases; unmatched bases: 3. This CDR3 spans 15 amino acids. The sequenced sample was PBMCs or T cells enriched from blood (not recorded which). The rearrangement uses TRBV4-1 and TRBJ1-3, with 7 bases lining up with TRBD1. This clonotype was obtained from a man aged 30-40 years who had recovered from COVID-19. CDR3 sequence reads: CASSQEKGAGNTIYF. For the CDR3, the DNA is TGCGCCAGCAGCCAAGAAAAGGGGGCAGGAAACACCATATATTTT.